The following is a T cell receptor beta chain sequence with its context. The antigen remains unidentified. This specimen belongs to a study of siplizumab effects on memory and regulatory T cells. The CDR3 contains 23 residues. Per germline, CDR1 ENHRY and CDR2 SYGVKD. Between the trimmed V and J ends, which lost 6 bases and 2 bases, there was a span of 37 bases. Libraries were prepared by immunoSEQ multiplex PCR; TCRdb keeps only in-frame clonotypes and omits some of them. Among fewer than 9,500 clones listed, roughly three quarters were seen once. Findings and caveats of the study: Alloreactive sequences traceable to unstimulated CD4+ memory cells were significantly reduced by siplizumab. Researchers did not confirm the suppressive function of proliferating Tregs from siplizumab cultures.

The sequence was collected from a human donor in good health. Sample: effector memory CD8+ T cells sorted from blood. Subset specified: unstimulated CD8+ effector memory T cells. This chain connects TRBV10-3 to TRBJ2-2; D tentatively fits TRBD1 or TRBD2 (5 bases each). CDR3 region: CAISPIQSLRVHKRGDNTGELFF. CDR3 nucleotides: TGTGCCATCAGCCCCATACAATCACTGAGGGTACATAAGAGGGGTGATAACACCGGGGAGCTGTTTTTT.